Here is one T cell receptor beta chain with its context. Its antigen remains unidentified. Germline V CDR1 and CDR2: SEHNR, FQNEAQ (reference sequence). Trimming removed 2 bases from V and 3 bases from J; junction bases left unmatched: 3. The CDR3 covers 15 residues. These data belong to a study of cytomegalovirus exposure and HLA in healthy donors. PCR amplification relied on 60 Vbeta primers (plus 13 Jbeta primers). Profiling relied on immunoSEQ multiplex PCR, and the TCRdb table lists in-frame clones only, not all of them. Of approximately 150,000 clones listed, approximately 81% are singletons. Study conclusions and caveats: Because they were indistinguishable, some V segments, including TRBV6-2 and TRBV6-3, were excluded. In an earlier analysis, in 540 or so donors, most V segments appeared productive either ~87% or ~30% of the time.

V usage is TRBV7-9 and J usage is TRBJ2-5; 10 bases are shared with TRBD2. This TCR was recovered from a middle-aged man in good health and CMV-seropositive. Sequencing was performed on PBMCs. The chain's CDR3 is CASSLWLAGEETQYF. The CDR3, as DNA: TGTGCCAGCAGCTTATGGCTAGCGGGAGAAGAGACCCAGTACTTC.